The T cell receptor beta chain under discussion was sequenced for a study of blood T cell repertoires in COVID-19. The repertoire was sequenced with immunoSEQ multiplex PCR; TCRdb's copy has only in-frame clones and lacks some. The sample has a few hundred thousand clones; over 75% are singletons. Per germline, CDR1 MNHEY and CDR2 SVGAGI. CDR3 length: 15 amino acids. Trimming removed 6 bases from V and 5 bases from J; junction bases left unmatched: 3. This receptor was taken from a woman aged 50 to 60 with acute or convalescent COVID-19. The chain carries TRBV6-5 and TRBJ2-2; 13 bases are a match to TRBD2. Specimen: peripheral blood. CDR3 DNA: TGTGCCAGCAGGAGGACTAGCGGGAGTACCGGGGAGCTGTTTTTT. Translated: CASRRTSGSTGELFF.